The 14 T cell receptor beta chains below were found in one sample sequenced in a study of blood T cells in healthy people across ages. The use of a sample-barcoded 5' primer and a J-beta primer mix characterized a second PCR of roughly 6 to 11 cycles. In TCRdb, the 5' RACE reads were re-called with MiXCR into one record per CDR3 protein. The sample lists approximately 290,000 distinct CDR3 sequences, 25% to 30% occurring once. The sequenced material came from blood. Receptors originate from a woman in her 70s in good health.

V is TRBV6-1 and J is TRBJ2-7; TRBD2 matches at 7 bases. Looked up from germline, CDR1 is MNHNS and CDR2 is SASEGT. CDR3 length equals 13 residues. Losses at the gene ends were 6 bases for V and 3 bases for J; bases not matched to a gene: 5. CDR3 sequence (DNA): TGTGCCAGCAGGGGCGGGAGTCGCTACGAGCAGTACTTC. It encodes CASRGGSRYEQYF.

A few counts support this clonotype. The CDR3 region is CASRRPGGENQPQHF. The CDR3 DNA is TGTGCCAGCAGAAGACCAGGGGGGGAGAATCAGCCCCAGCATTTT. V gene TRBV12-3 or TRBV12-4 combines with J gene TRBJ1-5, with 7 bases aligning to TRBD1. The CDR3 loop spans 15 amino acids. V shed 6 bases and J 4 bases; nucleotides not matched to a gene: 9.

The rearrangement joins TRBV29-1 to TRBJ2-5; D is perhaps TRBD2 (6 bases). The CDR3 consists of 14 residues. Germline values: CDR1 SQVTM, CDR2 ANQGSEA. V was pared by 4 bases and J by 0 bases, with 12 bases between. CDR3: CSVGGRDYQETQYF. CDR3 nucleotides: TGCAGCGTTGGTGGGCGGGACTACCAAGAGACCCAGTACTTC.

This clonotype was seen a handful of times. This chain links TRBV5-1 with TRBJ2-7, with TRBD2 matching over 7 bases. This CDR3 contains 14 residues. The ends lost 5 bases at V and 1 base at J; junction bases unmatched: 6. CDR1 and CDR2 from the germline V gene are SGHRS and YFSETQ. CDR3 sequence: CASRSGITSYEQYF. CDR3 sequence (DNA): TGCGCCAGCAGGAGCGGGATCACATCCTACGAGCAGTACTTC. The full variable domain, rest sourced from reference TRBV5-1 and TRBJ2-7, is KAGVTQTPRYLIKTRGQQVTLSCSPISGHRSVSWYQQTPGQGLQFLFEYFSETQRNKGNFPGRFSGRQFSNSRSEMNVSTLELGDSALYLCASRSGITSYEQYFGPGTRLTVT.

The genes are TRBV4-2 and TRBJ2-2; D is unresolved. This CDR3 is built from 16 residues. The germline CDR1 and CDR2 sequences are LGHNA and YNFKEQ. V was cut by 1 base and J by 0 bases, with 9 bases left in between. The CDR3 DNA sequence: TGTGCCAGCAGCCAAGCGCTCACTACGAACACCGGGGAGCTGTTTTTT. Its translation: CASSQALTTNTGELFF.

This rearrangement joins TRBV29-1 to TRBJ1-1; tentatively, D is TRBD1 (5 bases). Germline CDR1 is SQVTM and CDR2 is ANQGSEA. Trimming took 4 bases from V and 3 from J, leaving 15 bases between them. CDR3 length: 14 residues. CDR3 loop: CSVALRGRDTEAFF. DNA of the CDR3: TGCAGCGTTGCCTTACGGGGGAGGGACACTGAAGCTTTCTTT.

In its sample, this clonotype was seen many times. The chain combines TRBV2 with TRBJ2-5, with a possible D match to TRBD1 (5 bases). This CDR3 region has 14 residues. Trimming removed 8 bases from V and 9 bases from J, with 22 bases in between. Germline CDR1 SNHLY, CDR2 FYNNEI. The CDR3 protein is CASADRDIRPAQYF. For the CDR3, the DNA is TGTGCCAGCGCCGACAGAGACATCCGCCCCGCCCAGTACTTC.

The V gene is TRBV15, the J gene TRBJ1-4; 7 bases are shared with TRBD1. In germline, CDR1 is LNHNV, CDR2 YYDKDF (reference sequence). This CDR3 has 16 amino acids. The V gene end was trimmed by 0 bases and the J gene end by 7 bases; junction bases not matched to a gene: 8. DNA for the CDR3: TGTGCCACCAGCAGAGATCTCCCAGGGGGAGGTGAAAAACTGTTTTTT. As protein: CATSRDLPGGGEKLFF.

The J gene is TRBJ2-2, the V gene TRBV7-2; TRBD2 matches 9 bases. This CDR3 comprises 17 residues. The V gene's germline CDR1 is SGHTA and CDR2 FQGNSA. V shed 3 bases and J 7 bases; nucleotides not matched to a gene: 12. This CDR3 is CASSFEFVAGVVGELFF. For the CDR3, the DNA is TGTGCCAGCAGCTTTGAGTTCGTAGCGGGAGTCGTCGGGGAGCTGTTTTTT.

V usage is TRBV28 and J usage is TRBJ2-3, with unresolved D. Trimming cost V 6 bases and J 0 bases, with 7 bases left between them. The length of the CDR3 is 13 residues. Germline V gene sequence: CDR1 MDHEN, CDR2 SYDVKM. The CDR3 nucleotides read TGTGCCAGCAGGGACCCTAGCACAGATACGCAGTATTTT. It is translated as CASRDPSTDTQYF. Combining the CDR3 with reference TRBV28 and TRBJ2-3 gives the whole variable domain DVKVTQSSRYLVKRTGEKVFLECVQDMDHENMFWYRQDPGLGLRLIYFSYDVKMKEKGDIPEGYSVSREKKERFSLILESASTNQTSMYLCASRDPSTDTQYFGPGTRLTVL.

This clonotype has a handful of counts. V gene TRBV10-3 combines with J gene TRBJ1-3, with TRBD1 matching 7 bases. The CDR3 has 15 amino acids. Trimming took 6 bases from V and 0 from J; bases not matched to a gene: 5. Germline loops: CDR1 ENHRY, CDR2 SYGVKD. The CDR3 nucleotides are TGTGCCATCAGCGACAGGGCTAACTCTGGAAACACCATATATTTT. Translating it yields CAISDRANSGNTIYF.

CDR3 sequence: CASSLGSSGISGEQFF. The DNA of the CDR3 is TGTGCCAGCAGCCTAGGCTCTAGCGGGATAAGTGGTGAGCAGTTCTTC. The gene calls are TRBV3-1 and TRBJ2-1, with 9 bases matching TRBD2. Germline V CDR1 and CDR2: LGHDT, YNNKEL (reference sequence). Trimming at V came to 4 bases and at J to 9 bases, leaving 13 bases not matched to a gene. The CDR3 sequence is 16 residues long.

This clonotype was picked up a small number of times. The CDR3 region is CASSTDRDSPLHF. The CDR3 nucleotides are TGTGCCAGCAGCACAGACAGGGATTCACCCCTCCACTTT. The chain joins TRBV7-3 to TRBJ1-6, with 7 bases fitting TRBD1. Germline CDR1 reads SGHTA; CDR2 reads FQGTGA. V shed 5 bases and J 8 bases; nucleotides not matched to a gene: 3. The CDR3 loop spans 13 amino acids.

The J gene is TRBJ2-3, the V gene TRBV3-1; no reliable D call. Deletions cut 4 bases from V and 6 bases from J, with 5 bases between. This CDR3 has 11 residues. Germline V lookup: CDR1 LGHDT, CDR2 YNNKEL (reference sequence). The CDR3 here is CASSPGDTQYF. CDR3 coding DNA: TGTGCCAGCAGCCCCGGCGATACGCAGTATTTT.